This TCR beta chain was captured by sequencing in a study of T cell responses to AZD1222 COVID-19 vaccine. In the study overall: Pooled together were second doses at about 4 or about 12 weeks. General study points: Most donors were white British and more were female, and clonal diversity was possibly underestimated. Increased Spike-specific TCR breadth and depth were observed after two AZD1222 doses. The study identified only five to seven AZD1222 recipients as seropositive at baseline.

On this clone itself: As yet, its antigen is unknown.

The V gene's germline CDR1 is LGHNA and CDR2 YNFKEQ. The length of the CDR3 is 15 residues. V was shortened by 4 bases and J by 8 bases, with 17 bases between the two germline ends. Only in-frame clones appear in the TCRdb table, and some are missing; sequencing was by immunoSEQ multiplex PCR. The sample consists of 95,000 to 150,000 clones, 85% to 95% of them appearing once. The chain couples TRBV4-2 to TRBJ1-4, with D possibly TRBD1 on 6 matching bases. Sequenced material: peripheral blood, taken on day 0 of AZD1222 vaccination. The source of this sequence is an adult in good health. CDR3 coding DNA: TGTGCCAGCAGCCCAGATCCGGGGGGGGGCGAAAAACTGTTTTTT. This translates into CASSPDPGGGEKLFF.